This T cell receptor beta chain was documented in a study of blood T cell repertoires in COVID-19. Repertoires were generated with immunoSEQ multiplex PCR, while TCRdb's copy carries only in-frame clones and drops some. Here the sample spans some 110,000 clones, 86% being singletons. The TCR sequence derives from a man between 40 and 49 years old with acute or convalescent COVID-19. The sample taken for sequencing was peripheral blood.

The CDR3 nucleotides are TGTGCCAGCAGCCGGGGGAATAGCAATCAGCCCCAGCATTTT. This encodes CASSRGNSNQPQHF. V and J are TRBV13 and TRBJ1-5; D is perhaps TRBD1 (5 bases). V was trimmed by 5 bases and J by 0 bases, leaving 8 bases between them. Per germline, CDR1 PRHDT and CDR2 FYEKMQ (reference sequence). The CDR3 has 14 residues.